The 13 T cell receptor beta chains given below trace back to one sample, sequenced in a study of follicular helper T cells after annual influenza vaccination. Indicated time point: 2014-2015 season, pre-vaccination. Only in-frame clones appear in the TCRdb table, and some are missing; sequencing was by immunoSEQ multiplex PCR. This sample yields 27,000 or so clones, of which 80% to 90% are seen a single time; 1% to 1.5% belongs to the top ten. The sequencing here drew on CXCR5+ CD38- circulating T follicular helper cells from blood, taken on the day of influenza vaccination. Subset defined: circulating Tfh, non-naive CD4+CXCR5+PD-1+ (ICOS+CD38+ or ICOS-CD38-). The origin of the receptors is an adult who received the influenza vaccine.

The gene calls are TRBV30 and TRBJ2-1, with a weak D call TRBD1 (6 bases). The CDR3 covers 13 residues. CDR1 and CDR2 (germline): GTSNPN, SVGIG (reference sequence). The ends were cut back, 6 bases at V and 7 bases at J, with 16 bases in the middle. CDR3 in DNA: TGTGCCTGTTCCTTGGGGGCGCGTAATGAGCAGTTCTTC. It specifies CACSLGARNEQFF.

The rearrangement links TRBV27 to TRBJ1-2; a possible D gene is TRBD1 (5 bases). Germline V CDR1 and CDR2: MNHEY, SMNVEV (reference sequence). Between the trimmed V and J ends, which lost 2 bases and 6 bases, there was a span of 10 bases. The CDR3 consists of 13 residues. CDR3 loop: CASSLPGQDGYTF. The DNA for the CDR3 is TGTGCCAGCAGTTTACCCGGACAAGATGGCTACACCTTC.

The chain links TRBV30 to TRBJ2-3; D is unresolved. The CDR3 has 12 amino acids. V gave up 5 bases and J gave up 6 bases, with 12 bases separating them. Germline V gene data show CDR1 as GTSNPN and CDR2 as SVGIG (reference sequence). The DNA of the CDR3 is TGTGCCTGGGATCTAGTGTCGGATACGCAGTATTTT. Protein sequence: CAWDLVSDTQYF.

The chain combines TRBV27 with TRBJ2-3; perhaps TRBD1 as D (6 bases). V shed 6 bases and J shed 2 bases, with 9 bases lying between them. Germline CDR1 and CDR2: MNHEY and SMNVEV (reference sequence). The CDR3 is 13 amino acids. Here the CDR3 reads CASRGQDTDTQYF. The CDR3 coding sequence is TGTGCCAGCAGGGGACAAGACACAGATACGCAGTATTTT.

The rearrangement joins TRBV30 to TRBJ1-1, with a possible D match to TRBD1 (5 bases). This CDR3 contains 11 residues. V was shortened by 2 bases and J by 8 bases, with 9 bases between the two germline ends. The germline CDR1 and CDR2 sequences are GTSNPN and SVGIG (reference sequence). The CDR3 protein is CAWSPTVEAFF. The CDR3 coding sequence is TGTGCCTGGAGTCCGACAGTAGAAGCTTTCTTT.

V gene TRBV2 combines with J gene TRBJ1-1; D unresolved. With 4 bases removed from V and 7 bases from J, the gap between germline ends came to 13 bases. CDR1 SNHLY and CDR2 FYNNEI come from the germline V gene. The CDR3 is 13 residues long. CDR3 DNA: TGTGCCAGCAGTGTTACAAAGTCCTTTGAAGCTTTCTTT. Translating it yields CASSVTKSFEAFF.

This clone was found a few times. The chain links TRBV6-6 to TRBJ1-4; D may be TRBD1 (5 bases). Trimming took 11 bases from V and 6 from J, leaving 16 bases between them. This CDR3 is 13 amino acids long. CDR1 MNHNY and CDR2 SVGAGI come from the germline V gene (reference sequence). The CDR3 nucleotides are TGTGCCTGCTCGTTGGTAGGGGATGAAAAACTGTTTTTT. As protein: CACSLVGDEKLFF.

The chain has TRBV28 and TRBJ2-3; tentatively, D is TRBD2 (6 bases). The CDR3 has 15 residues. The germline V and J ends were trimmed by 3 bases and 5 bases, with 15 bases remaining between them. Germline CDR1 and CDR2: MDHEN and SYDVKM. The CDR3 DNA is TGTGCCAGCAGTTTTACGGGGGATGGAGGAGATACGCAGTATTTT. Translation gives CASSFTGDGGDTQYF.

This rearrangement joins TRBV6-6 to TRBJ2-1; 8 bases map to TRBD1. The V gene end was trimmed by 7 bases and the J gene end by 5 bases; junction bases not matched to a gene: 13. CDR1 is MNHNY, CDR2 SVGAGI, per germline (reference sequence). The CDR3 sequence is 16 residues long. The CDR3 reads CASNRYQGAPDNEQFF. DNA of the CDR3: TGTGCCAGCAACCGTTACCAGGGGGCTCCTGACAATGAGCAGTTCTTC.

This chain links TRBV18 with TRBJ1-1, with D possibly matching TRBD1 (6 bases). Germline loops: CDR1 KGHSH, CDR2 LQKENI. Trimming cost V 1 base and J 1 base, with 10 bases left between them. The CDR3 is made up of 15 amino acids. CDR3 loop: CASSPQGHTNTEAFF. The CDR3 DNA follows: TGTGCCAGCTCACCACAGGGACACACGAACACTGAAGCTTTCTTT.

The gene calls are TRBV20-1 and TRBJ2-5; D call uncertain. This CDR3 region has 11 residues. CDR1 and CDR2 (germline): DFQATT, SNEGSKA (reference sequence). Trimming cost V 5 bases and J 1 base, with 5 bases left between them. CDR3 in DNA: TGCAGTGCTCAATTCCAAGAGACCCAGTACTTC. Translation: CSAQFQETQYF.

CDR3: CASSSSGTLPYEQYF. CDR3 bases: TGTGCCAGCAGCTCTTCCGGGACACTCCCCTACGAGCAGTACTTC. The chain uses TRBV7-2 and TRBJ2-7, with D possibly being TRBD1 (6 bases). This CDR3 contains 15 residues. The germline V and J ends were trimmed by 4 bases and 2 bases, with 15 bases remaining between them. Germline V gene sequence: CDR1 SGHTA, CDR2 FQGNSA.

Note on this clone: The germline gene is not matched at one end of the junction; a read error may be the cause. V usage is TRBV2 and J usage is TRBJ2-1; 10 bases line up with TRBD2. The CDR3 has 15 residues. The germline gives CDR1 SNHLY, CDR2 FYNNEI. This chain's CDR3 is CASREAGGPYNEQFF. In DNA form, the CDR3 reads TGTGCCAGCAGGGAAGCGGGAGGGCCTTACAATGAGCAGTTCTTC.